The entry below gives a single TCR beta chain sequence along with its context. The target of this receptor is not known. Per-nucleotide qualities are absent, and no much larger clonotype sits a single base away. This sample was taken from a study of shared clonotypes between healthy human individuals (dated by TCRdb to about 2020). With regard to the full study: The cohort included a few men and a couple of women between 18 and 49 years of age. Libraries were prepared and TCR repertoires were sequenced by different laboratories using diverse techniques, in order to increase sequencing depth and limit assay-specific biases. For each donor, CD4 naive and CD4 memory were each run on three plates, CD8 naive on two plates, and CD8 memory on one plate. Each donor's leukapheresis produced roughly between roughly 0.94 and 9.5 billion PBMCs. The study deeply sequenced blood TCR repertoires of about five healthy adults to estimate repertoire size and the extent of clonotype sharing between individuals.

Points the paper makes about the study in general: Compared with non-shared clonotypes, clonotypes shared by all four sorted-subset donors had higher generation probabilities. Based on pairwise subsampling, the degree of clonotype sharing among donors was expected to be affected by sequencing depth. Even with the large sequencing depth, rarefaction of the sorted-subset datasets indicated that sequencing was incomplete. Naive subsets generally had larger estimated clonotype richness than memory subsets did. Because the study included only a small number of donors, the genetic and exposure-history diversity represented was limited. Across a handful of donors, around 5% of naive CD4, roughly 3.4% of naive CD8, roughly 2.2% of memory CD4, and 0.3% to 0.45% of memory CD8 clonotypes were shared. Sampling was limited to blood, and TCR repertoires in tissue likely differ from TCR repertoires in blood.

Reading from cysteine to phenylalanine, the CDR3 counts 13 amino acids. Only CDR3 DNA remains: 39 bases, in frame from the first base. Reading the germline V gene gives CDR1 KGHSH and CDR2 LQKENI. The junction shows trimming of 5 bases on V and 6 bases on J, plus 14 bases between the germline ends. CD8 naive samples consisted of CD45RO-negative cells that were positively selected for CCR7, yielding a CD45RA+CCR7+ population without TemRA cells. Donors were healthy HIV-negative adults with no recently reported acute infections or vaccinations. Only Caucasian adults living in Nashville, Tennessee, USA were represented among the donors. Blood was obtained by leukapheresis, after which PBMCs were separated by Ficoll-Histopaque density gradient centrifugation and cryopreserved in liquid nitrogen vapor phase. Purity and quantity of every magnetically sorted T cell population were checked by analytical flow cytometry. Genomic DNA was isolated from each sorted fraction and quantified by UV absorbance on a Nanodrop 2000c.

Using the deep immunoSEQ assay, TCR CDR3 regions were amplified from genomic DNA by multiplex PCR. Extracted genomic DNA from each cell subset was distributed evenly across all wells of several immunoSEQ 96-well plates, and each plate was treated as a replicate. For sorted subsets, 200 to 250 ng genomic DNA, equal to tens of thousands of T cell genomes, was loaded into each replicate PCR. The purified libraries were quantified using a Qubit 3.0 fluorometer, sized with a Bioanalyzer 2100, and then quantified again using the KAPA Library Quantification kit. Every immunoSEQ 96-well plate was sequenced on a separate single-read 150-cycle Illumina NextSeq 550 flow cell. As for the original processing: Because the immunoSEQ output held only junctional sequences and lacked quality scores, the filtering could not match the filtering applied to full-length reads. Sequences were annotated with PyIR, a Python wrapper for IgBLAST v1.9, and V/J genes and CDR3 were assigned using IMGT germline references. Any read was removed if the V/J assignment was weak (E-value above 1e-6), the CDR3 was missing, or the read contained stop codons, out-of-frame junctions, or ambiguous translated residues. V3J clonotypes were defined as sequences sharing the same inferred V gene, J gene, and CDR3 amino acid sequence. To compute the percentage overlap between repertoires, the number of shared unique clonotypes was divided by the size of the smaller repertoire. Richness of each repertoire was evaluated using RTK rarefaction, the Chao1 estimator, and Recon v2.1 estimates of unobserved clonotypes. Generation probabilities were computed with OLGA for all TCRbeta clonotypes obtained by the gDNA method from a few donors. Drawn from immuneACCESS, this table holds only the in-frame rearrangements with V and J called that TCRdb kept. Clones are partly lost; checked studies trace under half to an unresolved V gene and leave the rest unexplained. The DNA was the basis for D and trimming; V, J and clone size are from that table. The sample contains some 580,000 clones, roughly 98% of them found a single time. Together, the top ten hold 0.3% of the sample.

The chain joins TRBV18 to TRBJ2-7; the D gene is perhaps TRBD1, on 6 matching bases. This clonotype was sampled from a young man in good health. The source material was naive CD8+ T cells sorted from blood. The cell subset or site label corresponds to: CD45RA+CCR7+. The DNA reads TGTGCCAGCTCAGTACAGGGCCCGGTCGAGCAGTACTTC. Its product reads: CASSVQGPVEQYF.